These 26 T cell receptor beta chains originate from one sample sequenced in a study of T cell responses to AZD1222 COVID-19 vaccine. Profiled with immunoSEQ multiplex PCR; TCRdb holds only in-frame clones, not every one. The sample lists 68,000 or so clones; 88% were seen once. This material consisted of peripheral blood, taken on day 0 of AZD1222 vaccination. The receptors originated from an adult in good health.

J is TRBJ2-7 and V is TRBV7-9; the D gene is possibly TRBD2 (6 bases). Germline assignment: CDR1 SEHNR and CDR2 FQNEAQ (reference sequence). There are 11 residues in the CDR3. Trimming cost V 5 bases and J 10 bases, with 12 bases left between them. The CDR3 region is CASSTYGTQYF. DNA for the CDR3: TGTGCCAGCAGCACCTACGGGACTCAGTACTTC.

The chain is built from TRBV28 and TRBJ1-5; 7 bases fit TRBD1. V shed 7 bases, J shed 3 bases, and the junction held 6 bases outside the gene matches. Germline CDR1 is MDHEN and CDR2 is SYDVKM. CDR3 length: 14 residues. CDR3 amino acids: CASTQGTVNQPQHF. DNA for the CDR3: TGTGCCAGCACACAGGGGACGGTCAATCAGCCCCAGCATTTT.

V gene TRBV5-5 combines with J gene TRBJ1-4; D call uncertain. The CDR3 totals 11 residues. From germline, CDR1 is SGHKS and CDR2 YYEKEE (reference sequence). The V end was cut by 7 bases, the J end by 7 bases, with 8 bases between. The CDR3: CASRVGEKLFF. The DNA for the CDR3 is TGTGCCAGCCGAGTCGGTGAAAAACTGTTTTTT.

The chain combines TRBV6-5 with TRBJ1-6, with D hard to call. The germline V and J ends were trimmed by 0 bases and 0 bases, with 6 bases remaining between them. The CDR3 covers 16 residues. Per the germline V gene, CDR1 is MNHEY and CDR2 is SVGAGI. CDR3 loop: CASSYSKSSYNSPLHF. In DNA form, the CDR3 reads TGTGCCAGCAGTTACTCGAAGAGCTCCTATAATTCACCCCTCCACTTT.

The gene calls are TRBV7-2 and TRBJ1-3; D not resolved. Germline CDR1 and CDR2: SGHTA and FQGNSA. V lost 5 bases to trimming and J lost 0 bases, with 20 bases between them. The CDR3 has 18 residues. CDR3 coding DNA: TGTGCCAGCAGCCCCTCGACCGGGGTGGGCCGCTCTGGAAACACCATATATTTT. Protein: CASSPSTGVGRSGNTIYF.

The genes are TRBV19 and TRBJ2-3; D is perhaps TRBD1 or TRBD2 (5 bases each). Germline CDR1 is LNHDA and CDR2 is SQIVND (reference sequence). The CDR3 runs to 14 residues. Between the trimmed V and J ends, which lost 3 bases and 2 bases, there was a span of 9 bases. Written as DNA, the CDR3 is TGTGCCAGTAGTATGGCCGGGACCACAGATACGCAGTATTTT. Its translation: CASSMAGTTDTQYF. Based on the CDR3 plus reference TRBV19 and TRBJ2-3, the full variable domain is DGGITQSPKYLFRKEGQNVTLSCEQNLNHDAMYWYRQDPGQGLRLIYYSQIVNDFQKGDIAEGYSVSREKKESFPLTVTSAQKNPTAFYLCASSMAGTTDTQYFGPGTRLTVL.

This sequence joins TRBV7-2 and TRBJ2-1; 7 bases match TRBD2. The CDR3 totals 15 residues. The germline CDR1 and CDR2 sequences are SGHTA and FQGNSA. V dropped 5 bases and J dropped 7; count of bases not matched to a gene: 11. The CDR3 DNA reads as TGTGCCAGCAGCCCCACGGGAGGAGGTTTTAATGAGCAGTTCTTC. It codes for CASSPTGGGFNEQFF.

The rearrangement joins TRBV19 to TRBJ2-1, with 8 bases matching TRBD2. Germline V gives CDR1 LNHDA, CDR2 SQIVND (reference sequence). This CDR3 spans 15 amino acids. After removal of 2 bases from V and 5 bases from J, the junction contained 5 bases not matched to a gene. DNA of the CDR3: TGTGCCAGTAGTATAAGCGGGAGTTACAACAATGAGCAGTTCTTC. This translates into CASSISGSYNNEQFF.

The chain combines TRBV4-1 with TRBJ2-1; 10 bases fit TRBD1. Losses at the gene ends were 3 bases for V and 7 bases for J; bases not matched to a gene: 12. The CDR3 length is 17 residues. Per germline, CDR1 MGHRA and CDR2 YSYEKL. In DNA form, the CDR3 reads TGCGCCAGCAGCCAGGCCATCGGGACAGGGGTAAGAAATGAGCAGTTCTTC. It translates to CASSQAIGTGVRNEQFF.

J is TRBJ2-1 and V is TRBV19, with TRBD2 matching over 10 bases. With 7 bases clipped from V and 6 bases from J, the junction kept 9 bases outside the gene matches. In germline, CDR1 is LNHDA, CDR2 SQIVND (reference sequence). This CDR3 contains 15 residues. The CDR3: CASKKAGGAINEQFF. The CDR3 region has the DNA TGTGCCAGTAAAAAAGCGGGAGGGGCAATCAATGAGCAGTTCTTC.

CDR3 residues: CASSLGGALFNTEAFF. In DNA form, the CDR3 reads TGTGCCAGCAGTTTAGGGGGGGCGCTTTTTAACACTGAAGCTTTCTTT. The chain recombines TRBV28 with TRBJ1-1; D is perhaps TRBD1 (6 bases). Per germline, CDR1 MDHEN and CDR2 SYDVKM. The CDR3 is made up of 16 amino acids. V was trimmed by 2 bases and J by 2 bases, leaving 15 bases between them.

This chain connects TRBV20-1 to TRBJ1-5, with D unclear. Trimming pared 3 bases from V and 6 bases from J, leaving 6 bases between. Germline CDR1 reads DFQATT; CDR2 reads SNEGSKA (reference sequence). The CDR3 spans 11 residues. The CDR3 protein is CSARASQPQHF. In nucleotides, the CDR3 is TGCAGTGCTAGGGCTTCTCAGCCCCAGCATTTT.

J is TRBJ2-3 and V is TRBV3-1 (or the pseudogene TRBV3-2); possible D gene TRBD2, 5 bases. The CDR3 length is 15 residues. The V and J ends lost 5 bases and 0 bases respectively, with 12 bases between them. Germline CDR1 and CDR2: LGHDT and YNNKEL (reference sequence). The CDR3 reads CASSEGYGSTDTQYF. The CDR3 DNA sequence: TGTGCCAGCAGCGAGGGTTATGGAAGCACAGATACGCAGTATTTT.

The rearrangement links TRBV4-3 to TRBJ2-1; TRBD2 agrees at 13 bases. Germline V gene lookup returns CDR1 LGHNA and CDR2 YSLEER. V lost 0 bases, J lost 7 bases, and 12 bases stayed unmatched. The CDR3 runs to 19 residues. This CDR3 is CASSQESRTSGSIWNEQFF. In DNA form, the CDR3 reads TGCGCCAGCAGCCAAGAAAGCCGGACTAGCGGGAGTATCTGGAATGAGCAGTTCTTC.

The V gene is TRBV2, the J gene TRBJ2-1; a weak D match, TRBD1 (6 bases). This CDR3 is built from 13 residues. Per germline, CDR1 SNHLY and CDR2 FYNNEI. V was clipped by 7 bases and J by 7 bases, with 14 bases between them. CDR3 residues: CASTEWGQNEQFF. In DNA, the CDR3 is TGTGCCAGCACCGAGTGGGGGCAGAATGAGCAGTTCTTC. Full variable domain (missing parts from reference TRBV2 and TRBJ2-1): EPEVTQTPSHQVTQMGQEVILRCVPISNHLYFYWYRQILGQKVEFLVSFYNNEISEKSEIFDDQFSVERPDGSNFTLKIRSTKLEDSAMYFCASTEWGQNEQFFGPGTRLTVL.

The V call is TRBV7-2, the J call TRBJ2-2; possible D gene TRBD2, 6 bases. This CDR3 is built from 14 residues. V shed 3 bases and J shed 5 bases, with 10 bases lying between them. Germline V gene lookup returns CDR1 SGHTA and CDR2 FQGNSA. The CDR3 bases are TGTGCCAGCAGCTTCTCGGGGGAAACCGGGGAGCTGTTTTTT. This sequence encodes CASSFSGETGELFF.

The chain links TRBV5-6 to TRBJ2-7, with a tentative D call TRBD2 (6 bases). Germline CDR1 and CDR2: SGHDT and YYEEEE. The V and J ends lost 2 bases and 1 base respectively, with 16 bases between them. There are 16 residues in the CDR3. Written as DNA, the CDR3 is TGTGCCAGCAGCTTTGGGCTAGCGAGCCCGTCCTACGAGCAGTACTTC. Protein: CASSFGLASPSYEQYF.

The chain joins TRBV4-3 to TRBJ2-1; no reliable D call. This CDR3 comprises 15 residues. Trimming cost V 4 bases and J 0 bases, with 10 bases left between them. The V gene's germline CDR1 is LGHNA and CDR2 YSLEER. The CDR3: CASSRDVSSYNEQFF. CDR3 DNA: TGCGCCAGCAGCCGAGACGTAAGCTCCTACAATGAGCAGTTCTTC.

The V and J genes are TRBV24-1 and TRBJ1-5; 9 bases align to TRBD1. The CDR3 covers 18 residues. Looked up from germline, CDR1 is KGHDR and CDR2 is SFDVKD. V lost 2 bases and J lost 0; bases outside the gene matches: 7. The DNA of the CDR3 is TGTGCCACCAGTGATTCCGGGACAGGGCAGTATAGCAATCAGCCCCAGCATTTT. It specifies CATSDSGTGQYSNQPQHF.

This clone has only one observation. The rearrangement uses TRBV19 and TRBJ1-1, with TRBD1 as a possible D gene (6 bases). Germline-derived CDR1 and CDR2 are LNHDA and SQIVND (reference sequence). The CDR3 consists of 15 residues. Trimming took off 5 bases at V and 1 base at J, with 14 bases between the two ends. Here the CDR3 reads CASSSPPTGNTEAFF. The CDR3 nucleotides read TGTGCCAGTAGTTCCCCCCCGACAGGGAACACTGAAGCTTTCTTT.

This sequence joins TRBV7-2 and TRBJ1-3; D unclear. Trimming took off 2 bases at V and 3 bases at J, with 8 bases between the two ends. There are 14 residues in the CDR3. The germline V gene encodes CDR1 SGHTA and CDR2 FQGNSA. This CDR3 reads CASSLMTFGNTIYF. The CDR3 DNA reads as TGTGCCAGCAGCTTAATGACCTTTGGAAACACCATATATTTT.

J is TRBJ2-7 and V is TRBV19; 12 nucleotides agree with TRBD2. Germline loops: CDR1 LNHDA, CDR2 SQIVND (reference sequence). The junction had 6 bases not matched to a gene; V was cut back by 5 bases and J by 1 base. The CDR3 totals 16 residues. The CDR3 loop reads CASSARTSGKSYEQYF. The DNA for the CDR3 is TGTGCCAGTAGTGCAAGGACTAGCGGGAAATCCTACGAGCAGTACTTC.

The V call is TRBV27, the J call TRBJ2-1, with D possibly being TRBD2 (5 bases). Trimming stripped 6 bases from V and 4 bases from J, with 13 bases between. Germline CDR1 and CDR2: MNHEY and SMNVEV (reference sequence). CDR3 length: 14 residues. The CDR3 loop is CASRSPGEYNEQFF. The DNA for the CDR3 is TGTGCCAGCAGGTCCCCCGGGGAATACAATGAGCAGTTCTTC.

A few counts support this clone. The chain links TRBV27 to TRBJ1-5; D is unclear. Germline values: CDR1 MNHEY, CDR2 SMNVEV (reference sequence). V dropped 2 bases and J dropped 0 bases, with 11 bases sitting between them. The CDR3 runs to 16 residues. The CDR3 nucleotides are TGTGCCAGCAGTTTAGACTCGGCCGGTAGCAATCAGCCCCAGCATTTT. Translated: CASSLDSAGSNQPQHF.

The chain links TRBV30 to TRBJ1-1, with TRBD1 as a possible D gene (6 bases). V dropped 3 bases and J dropped 3 bases, with 11 bases sitting between them. This CDR3 is 13 amino acids long. The germline gives CDR1 GTSNPN, CDR2 SVGIG (reference sequence). CDR3 amino acids: CAWSWDTDTEAFF. The CDR3 nucleotides are TGTGCCTGGAGCTGGGACACCGACACTGAAGCTTTCTTT. Filled out from reference TRBV30 and TRBJ1-1, the complete variable domain reads SQTIHQWPATLVQPVGSPLSLECTVEGTSNPNLYWYRQAAGRGLQLLFYSVGIGQISSEVPQNLSASRPQDRQFILSSKKLLLSDSGFYLCAWSWDTDTEAFFGQGTRLTVV.

The genes are TRBV7-9 and TRBJ2-2, with D possibly being TRBD2 (6 bases). The V end was cut by 2 bases, the J end by 6 bases, with 7 bases between. CDR3 length: 13 residues. Germline V gene sequence: CDR1 SEHNR, CDR2 FQNEAQ (reference sequence). The CDR3 region is CASSLWGAGELFF. For the CDR3, the DNA is TGTGCCAGCAGCTTATGGGGGGCCGGGGAGCTGTTTTTT.